This T cell receptor beta chain stems from a study of T cell repertoires in ileal Crohn's disease. Study background: Thiopurines (around 10) or anti-TNF agents (18) were given postoperatively to about half.

TCRB immunosequencing input was five hundred nanograms of biopsy DNA per sample. TCRdb keeps only in-frame clones here, not all; method: immunoSEQ multiplex PCR. In the table there are 3,400 or so clones, roughly four fifths of which are singletons. This clone occurred once. CDR1 and CDR2 (germline): SGHDN, FVKESK. The CDR3 runs to 11 residues. V dropped 6 bases and J dropped 9 bases, with 9 bases sitting between them. The sample comprised ileal tissue. The sequence came from an adult with Crohn's disease. The chain employs TRBV14 and TRBJ2-1; the D gene is possibly TRBD2 (6 bases). In DNA, the CDR3 is TGTGCCAGCAGTAGCGGACCTGAGCAGTTCTTC. Its translation: CASSSGPEQFF. Based on the CDR3 plus reference TRBV14 and TRBJ2-1, the full variable domain is EAGVTQFPSHSVIEKGQTVTLRCDPISGHDNLYWYRRVMGKEIKFLLHFVKESKQDESGMPNNRFLAERTGGTYSTLKVQPAELEDSGVYFCASSSGPEQFFGPGTRLTVL.